These T cell receptor beta chains were read from a single sample in a study of human T cells and chemical hapten exposure. TCRdb passed the RACE reads through MiXCR, listing each CDR3 protein once. Of 250,000 or so distinct CDR3 sequences listed, 7.5% to 10% are singletons. The sample here was whole blood, taken in connection with sensitization to the hapten diphenylcyclopropenone (DPC). The receptor set was obtained from a woman aged 40 to 50 with alopecia areata. Some clones in this sample may be carry-over from other donors' samples. The CDR3 runs from the conserved cysteine through the conserved F or W. A D gene is named only where the DNA matches it firmly. Expanded clones get a size class; other rows say once, few or many, or leave the size out.

D gene,V gene,J gene,clone size,CDR3 length,CDR3 protein,CDR3 DNA
.,TRBV12-3/TRBV12-4,TRBJ2-7,many,15,CASSLQMYSFYEQYF,TGTGCCAGCAGTTTACAGATGTACTCTTTCTACGAGCAGTACTTC
.,TRBV4-1,TRBJ1-1,few,15,CASSPGGGRDTEAFF,TGCGCCAGCAGCCCAGGCGGGGGGCGCGACACTGAAGCTTTCTTT
.,TRBV10-3,TRBJ2-5,.,14,CAISSGGAIETQYF,TGTGCCATCAGTTCCGGAGGGGCAATCGAGACCCAGTACTTC
.,TRBV15,TRBJ1-2,.,17,CATSPEGIGELGHGYTF,TGTGCCACCAGTCCGGAAGGAATAGGGGAACTTGGCCATGGCTACACCTTC
TRBD2,TRBV28,TRBJ2-1,many,13,CASSIGGKYEQFF,TGTGCCAGCAGTATCGGGGGGAAATATGAGCAGTTCTTC
.,TRBV7-6,TRBJ1-1,few,17,CASNPIAGGSMNTEAFF,TGTGCCAGCAACCCCATTGCGGGGGGCTCCATGAACACTGAAGCTTTCTTT
.,TRBV10-3,TRBJ2-3,many,15,CAIRRNPVFSDTQYF,TGTGCCATCAGGAGAAATCCGGTTTTTTCAGATACGCAGTATTTT
.,TRBV12-3/TRBV12-4,TRBJ2-3,.,11,CASRARRSQYF,TGTGCCAGCAGGGCCCGGAGGTCACAGTATTTT
.,TRBV7-2,TRBJ2-1,.,13,CASSSGTPSGQFF,TGTGCCAGCAGCTCGGGGACCCCCAGTGGGCAGTTCTTC
TRBD1,TRBV29-1,TRBJ2-7,few,15,CSVTRDSANSYEQYF,TGCAGCGTTACACGGGACAGCGCCAACTCCTACGAGCAGTACTTC
TRBD1,TRBV6-1,TRBJ1-5,.,15,CASSARDSLNQPQHF,TGTGCCAGCTCTGCCCGGGACAGCCTCAATCAGCCCCAGCATTTT
TRBD1,TRBV27,TRBJ2-7,.,13,CATSRGYLHEQYF,TGTGCCACTTCCAGGGGGTACCTCCACGAGCAGTACTTC
.,TRBV6-2/TRBV6-3,TRBJ2-7,.,15,CASIPSGTNIHEQYF,TGTGCCAGCATCCCATCTGGCACGAATATCCACGAGCAGTACTTC
TRBD1,TRBV12-3/TRBV12-4,TRBJ1-1,many,11,CASSQGVEAFF,TGTGCCAGCAGTCAGGGGGTTGAAGCTTTCTTT
.,TRBV6-6,TRBJ1-5,few,19,CASSYSRHRRGTGNQPQHF,TGTGCCAGCAGTTACTCTCGGCATCGGCGGGGCACAGGCAATCAGCCCCAGCATTTT
.,TRBV5-1,TRBJ1-1,many,14,CASSLAGQTTEAFF,TGCGCCAGCAGCTTGGCCGGCCAGACCACTGAAGCTTTCTTT
.,TRBV4-2,TRBJ1-3,many,15,CASSQEEAAGNTIYF,TGTGCCAGCAGTCAGGAAGAGGCGGCTGGAAACACCATATATTTT
.,TRBV7-9,TRBJ2-3,many,13,CASSLEFTDTQYF,TGTGCCAGCAGCTTAGAATTCACAGATACGCAGTATTTT
TRBD1,TRBV12-3/TRBV12-4,TRBJ1-4,.,12,CASSLEDRGLFF,TGTGCCAGCAGTCTAGAGGACAGGGGACTGTTTTTT
.,TRBV20-1,TRBJ1-5,.,13,CSANFRGNQPQHF,TGCAGTGCTAATTTCAGGGGCAATCAGCCCCAGCATTTT
.,TRBV7-9,TRBJ2-1,many,16,CASSLESGPASNEQFF,TGTGCCAGCAGCTTAGAATCCGGGCCTGCTAGCAATGAGCAGTTCTTC
TRBD1,TRBV15,TRBJ2-4,few,14,CATSETGEYDIQYF,TGTGCCACCAGCGAGACAGGGGAGTACGACATTCAGTACTTC
TRBD2,TRBV15,TRBJ2-5,.,16,CATSRGGSGYQETQYF,TGTGCCACCAGCAGAGGGGGTAGCGGGTACCAAGAGACCCAGTACTTC
.,TRBV20-1,TRBJ2-1,.,13,CSARDDSYNEQFF,TGCAGTGCTAGAGACGACAGCTACAATGAGCAGTTCTTC
.,TRBV9,TRBJ2-3,few,22,CASSLTTGEDERWWVSTDTQYF,TGTGCCAGCAGCCTCACAACCGGCGAAGATGAGAGGTGGTGGGTTTCCACAGATACGCAGTATTTT
TRBD2,TRBV20-1,TRBJ2-3,few,14,CSALTSGRSNAQYF,TGCAGTGCTTTGACTAGCGGCCGCTCTAATGCGCAGTATTTT
.,TRBV6-2/TRBV6-3,TRBJ2-2,.,14,CASTIYRATGELFF,TGTGCCAGCACTATCTACAGGGCTACCGGGGAGCTGTTTTTT
.,TRBV5-4,TRBJ2-3,few,14,CASSGRFSTDTQYF,TGTGCCAGCAGCGGGCGGTTTAGCACAGATACGCAGTATTTT
.,TRBV6-6,TRBJ2-7,.,12,CASTAGSNEQYF,TGTGCCAGCACCGCGGGTAGCAACGAGCAGTACTTC
TRBD1,TRBV20-1,TRBJ2-3,.,13,CSARPRGPDTQYF,TGCAGTGCTCGTCCGAGGGGGCCAGATACGCAGTATTTT
.,TRBV28,TRBJ1-4,few,15,CASSFNSRTNEKLFF,TGTGCCAGCAGTTTCAATTCGCGGACTAATGAAAAACTGTTTTTT
.,TRBV4-1,TRBJ1-2,.,14,CASSQVQTVHGYTF,TGCGCCAGCAGCCAAGTTCAAACAGTCCATGGCTACACCTTC
.,TRBV20-1,TRBJ1-2,few,13,CSAREEGARGYTF,TGCAGTGCTAGAGAGGAAGGGGCTCGCGGCTACACCTTC
.,TRBV6-2/TRBV6-3,TRBJ2-7,few,15,CASSYSISGLYEQYF,TGTGCCAGCAGTTACTCGATTTCAGGACTCTACGAGCAGTACTTC
TRBD1,TRBV5-1,TRBJ1-1,.,15,CASSWTGGLNTEAFF,TGCGCCAGCAGCTGGACAGGGGGTTTGAACACTGAAGCTTTCTTT
.,TRBV21-1,TRBJ2-1,many,20,CASSKGETAGLAVSYNEQFF,TGTGCCAGCAGCAAAGGCGAGACAGCGGGACTAGCGGTCTCCTACAATGAGCAGTTCTTC
TRBD1,TRBV2,TRBJ2-4,many,15,CASSGTGRAKNIQYF,TGTGCCAGCAGCGGGACAGGGAGAGCCAAAAACATTCAGTACTTC
TRBD1,TRBV6-2/TRBV6-3,TRBJ1-5,few,15,CASSYSAGGYQPQHF,TGTGCCAGCAGTTACTCGGCAGGGGGGTATCAGCCCCAGCATTTT
.,TRBV28,TRBJ2-7,few,11,CASRNVGKQYF,TGTGCCAGCAGGAATGTCGGGAAACAGTACTTC
TRBD2,TRBV6-2/TRBV6-3,TRBJ2-1,few,13,CASILAGGDEQFF,TGTGCCAGCATCCTAGCGGGAGGTGATGAGCAGTTCTTC
.,TRBV20-1,TRBJ1-1,few,14,CSARGSALNTEAFF,TGCAGTGCTAGAGGCTCCGCCTTAAACACTGAAGCTTTCTTT
.,TRBV6-5,TRBJ2-3,many,17,CASSYSAGSRVADTQYF,TGTGCCAGCAGTTACTCGGCGGGTAGTAGGGTAGCCGATACGCAGTATTTT
TRBD1,TRBV9,TRBJ2-7,many,15,CASSVLPGQESEQYF,TGTGCCAGCAGCGTACTCCCTGGACAGGAATCCGAGCAGTACTTC
.,TRBV12-3/TRBV12-4,TRBJ2-1,few,15,CASSPLVPPYNEQFF,TGTGCCAGCAGTCCACTAGTCCCCCCTTACAATGAGCAGTTCTTC
.,TRBV21-1,TRBJ2-1,few,18,CASSGTKRDRVCYNEQFF,TGTGCCAGCAGCGGAACGAAAAGGGACAGGGTATGTTACAATGAGCAGTTCTTC
TRBD1,TRBV29-1,TRBJ2-2,few,16,CSVAKGTGGSTGELFF,TGCAGCGTTGCTAAGGGGACAGGGGGTAGCACCGGGGAGCTGTTTTTT
.,TRBV27,TRBJ1-3,.,17,CASSLSGRPSSGNTIYF,TGTGCCAGCAGTTTATCCGGGAGACCTTCCTCTGGAAACACCATATATTTT
TRBD1,TRBV6-1,TRBJ1-1,few,15,CASSGGQSGRTEAFF,TGTGCCAGCAGTGGGGGACAGTCGGGGCGGACTGAAGCTTTCTTT